The clone carrying this T cell receptor beta chain was recorded at least ten times. Its target is not known. The CDR3 runs to 15 residues. The V gene's germline CDR1 is DFQATT and CDR2 SNEGSKA (reference sequence). The V segment lost 6 bases and the J segment 3 bases; nucleotides outside the gene matches: 12. The data belong to a study of CD8+CD57+ T cells in acquired aplastic anemia. About the study: The DNA of sorted CD4+ and CD8+ cells averaged approximately 3.3 ug. Study observations and caveats: The number of CD8+ CDR3 sequences shared by patients and controls was approximately 30. Patients and controls had CD8+ Simpson's diversity values that were not significantly distinct.

Profiles of TCR beta VDJ and CDR3 were generated from a genomic DNA template. TCRdb reanalysed the reads using MiXCR and keeps one entry per CDR3 protein. Seen here are about 41,000 distinct CDR3 sequences, under 80% observed once, and the top ten hold 59%. Patients picked for sequencing had shown CD8+CD57+ cell expansion detected by flow cytometry. Prior therapy had not been administered to any patient at the time of blood sampling. The sequence was collected from a human donor with aplastic anemia. Input material: sorted CD4+, CD8+, or CD8+CD57+ T cells (not recorded which) from PBMCs. The gene calls are TRBV20-1 and TRBJ2-5; 8 bases line up with TRBD2. DNA for the CDR3: TGCAGTGCCGCTGCGGGCGGGGGGAGTAAAGAGACCCAGTACTTC. This translates into CSAAAGGGSKETQYF.